The 15 T cell receptor beta chains reported below all come from one sample, sequenced in a study of T cell changes during pregnancy in multiple sclerosis. Repertoires were generated with immunoSEQ multiplex PCR, while TCRdb's copy carries only in-frame clones and drops some. The sample has more than 15,000 clones; 84% are singletons. This sample comprised CD8+ T cells from peripheral blood mononuclear cells, obtained in the third trimester of pregnancy. All receptors come from a female donor in good health, enrolled as a control in a pregnancy study.

The chain couples TRBV6-6 to TRBJ1-5; the match to TRBD1 covers 9 bases. CDR3 length equals 15 residues. V lost 8 bases, J lost 2 bases, and 7 bases stayed unmatched. Germline V CDR1 and CDR2: MNHNY, SVGAGI (reference sequence). CDR3 coding DNA: TGTGCCAGCTTACAGGGGGCCGTCCGCAATCAGCCCCAGCATTTT. As protein: CASLQGAVRNQPQHF.

The V and J genes are TRBV12-5 and TRBJ2-1, with D possibly TRBD2 on 7 matching bases. Germline loops: CDR1 LGHNT, CDR2 FRNRAP. Deletions cut 7 bases from V and 13 bases from J, with 17 bases between. The CDR3 loop spans 12 amino acids. For the CDR3, the DNA is TGTGCTAGTGTTGAAGGCGGGGGCCTACAGTTCTTC. Residues: CASVEGGGLQFF.

The CDR3 reads CASSDSGSPGGELFF. CDR3 sequence (DNA): TGTGCCAGCAGTGACTCCGGTTCCCCAGGCGGGGAGCTGTTTTTT. The J gene is TRBJ2-2, the V gene TRBV6-4; D unresolved. Per germline, CDR1 MRHNA and CDR2 SNTAGT. The CDR3 is made up of 15 amino acids. Deletions cut 0 bases from V and 7 bases from J, with 12 bases between.

This chain links TRBV19 with TRBJ1-2; D perhaps matches TRBD1 (5 bases). There are 15 residues in the CDR3. In germline, CDR1 is LNHDA, CDR2 SQIVND (reference sequence). Trimming stripped 8 bases from V and 4 bases from J, with 20 bases between. The CDR3 spells CASQSNPGGGYGYTF. As DNA, the CDR3 is TGTGCCAGTCAGTCCAACCCGGGGGGAGGCTATGGCTACACCTTC.

The V and J genes are TRBV9 and TRBJ2-7; D uncertain. Trimming stripped 0 bases from V and 0 bases from J, with 13 bases between. The length of the CDR3 is 16 residues. CDR1 and CDR2 from the germline V gene are SGDLS and YYNGEE. CDR3 protein: CASSVGASQASYEQYF. The CDR3, as DNA: TGTGCCAGCAGCGTAGGGGCCTCCCAGGCCTCCTACGAGCAGTACTTC.

J is TRBJ2-2 and V is TRBV5-1; D gene uncertain. The CDR3 is 15 amino acids. Trimming took off 0 bases at V and 7 bases at J, with 13 bases between the two ends. CDR1 is SGHRS, CDR2 YFSETQ, per germline. Here the CDR3 DNA reads TGCGCCAGCAGCTTGGCCCACCTTCCAGTCGGGGAGCTGTTTTTT. As protein: CASSLAHLPVGELFF. Based on the CDR3 plus reference TRBV5-1 and TRBJ2-2, the full variable domain is KAGVTQTPRYLIKTRGQQVTLSCSPISGHRSVSWYQQTPGQGLQFLFEYFSETQRNKGNFPGRFSGRQFSNSRSEMNVSTLELGDSALYLCASSLAHLPVGELFFGEGSRLTVL.

V is TRBV6-4 and J is TRBJ1-1; 7 bases match TRBD1. J lost 5 bases, V lost 3 bases, and 9 bases had no gene match. The germline gives CDR1 MRHNA, CDR2 SNTAGT. The CDR3 is 15 amino acids. CDR3 sequence: CASSESAAGGTEAFF. DNA for the CDR3: TGTGCCAGCAGTGAATCGGCGGCAGGGGGGACTGAAGCTTTCTTT.

This clone occurred once. The V gene is TRBV13, the J gene TRBJ1-2; the D gene is possibly TRBD1 (6 bases). Germline-derived CDR1 and CDR2 are PRHDT and FYEKMQ (reference sequence). V was clipped by 5 bases and J by 6 bases, with 13 bases between them. CDR3 size: 13 residues. CDR3 region: CASSLGGPDGYTF. CDR3 nucleotides: TGTGCCAGCAGCCTCGGGGGGCCGGATGGCTACACCTTC.

The chain employs TRBV5-1 and TRBJ1-1, with 7 nucleotides matching TRBD1. V gave up 1 base and J gave up 0 bases; unmatched junction bases: 3. Looked up from germline, CDR1 is SGHRS and CDR2 is YFSETQ. The CDR3 consists of 15 residues. The CDR3 bases are TGCGCCAGCAGCTTGCCGGGACAGATGAACACTGAAGCTTTCTTT. Protein product: CASSLPGQMNTEAFF.

This clone was found a few times. The V call is TRBV6-5, the J call TRBJ2-7; 8 bases map to TRBD2. The V segment lost 2 bases and the J segment 4 bases; nucleotides outside the gene matches: 4. This CDR3 is built from 14 residues. The V gene's germline CDR1 is MNHEY and CDR2 SVGAGI. The CDR3 bases are TGTGCCAGCAGTTACGAGCGGGAGACTTACGAGCAGTACTTC. Residues: CASSYERETYEQYF.

This rearrangement joins TRBV2 to TRBJ1-2; D may be TRBD1 (5 bases). From germline, CDR1 is SNHLY and CDR2 FYNNEI. The CDR3 has 16 amino acids. V shed 3 bases and J shed 1 base, with 15 bases lying between them. CDR3 in amino acids: CASSEGGRANNYGYTF. The CDR3, as DNA: TGTGCCAGCAGTGAGGGGGGTAGGGCCAATAACTATGGCTACACCTTC.

This chain uses TRBV30 with TRBJ2-7; TRBD2 might be the D (6 bases). The CDR3 totals 12 residues. Germline V gene data show CDR1 as GTSNPN and CDR2 as SVGIG (reference sequence). The V end lost 5 bases, the J end lost 0 bases, and 8 bases lay between the germline ends. DNA of the CDR3: TGTGCCTGGGGGGACTTCTCCTACGAGCAGTACTTC. Protein: CAWGDFSYEQYF.

This rearrangement joins TRBV19 to TRBJ2-3; 10 nucleotides match TRBD2. After removal of 1 base from V and 3 bases from J, the junction contained 7 bases not matched to a gene. The V gene's germline CDR1 is LNHDA and CDR2 SQIVND (reference sequence). The CDR3 spans 17 residues. The CDR3 sequence: CASSIAALAGPTDTQYF. The DNA of the CDR3 is TGTGCCAGTAGTATAGCGGCACTAGCGGGACCAACAGATACGCAGTATTTT.

The genes are TRBV4-1 and TRBJ1-2; 7 bases are a match to TRBD1. This CDR3 is 13 amino acids long. V was pared by 0 bases and J by 8 bases, with 3 bases of the junction left unmatched. Germline V lookup: CDR1 MGHRA, CDR2 YSYEKL. For the CDR3, the DNA is TGCGCCAGCAGCCAAGATGGGGACAGAGGCTACACCTTC. Residues: CASSQDGDRGYTF.

This sequence joins TRBV2 and TRBJ1-2, with 8 positions matching TRBD1. V lost 0 bases to trimming and J lost 3 bases; unmatched junction nucleotides: 6. The germline CDR1 and CDR2 sequences are SNHLY and FYNNEI. The CDR3 spans 16 residues. As DNA, the CDR3 is TGTGCCAGCAGTGAAGCGTCGGCAGGGGGCGACTATGGCTACACCTTC. Amino acids: CASSEASAGGDYGYTF.